Below are 21 T cell receptor beta chains sequenced from a single sample in a study of cytomegalovirus exposure and HLA in healthy donors. TCRdb's copy holds only in-frame clones and misses some; the assay was immunoSEQ multiplex PCR. The sample comprises 250,000 to 400,000 clones, 87% of which are singletons, and about 1.2% rests with the top ten. Input material: PBMCs. These receptors originate from a young woman in good health and CMV-seropositive.

V gene TRBV18 combines with J gene TRBJ1-1, with 8 bases fitting TRBD1. V shed 3 bases and J 0 bases; nucleotides not matched to a gene: 6. This CDR3 has 16 residues. CDR1 KGHSH and CDR2 LQKENI come from the germline V gene. This CDR3 is CASSPPRQGMNTEAFF. DNA of the CDR3: TGTGCCAGCTCACCGCCCCGACAGGGGATGAACACTGAAGCTTTCTTT.

The sample holds one count of this clone. CDR3 in DNA: TGTGCCAGCAGACGACAGGGATCCTACAATGAGCAGTTCTTC. It yields the protein CASRRQGSYNEQFF. The V gene is TRBV27, the J gene TRBJ2-1; 7 bases line up with TRBD1. The CDR3 is 14 amino acids. The germline V gene has CDR1 MNHEY and CDR2 SMNVEV (reference sequence). Losses at the gene ends were 6 bases for V and 1 base for J; bases not matched to a gene: 3.

This clone was counted a single time. This rearrangement joins TRBV5-1 to TRBJ2-5; 9 nucleotides line up with TRBD2. Germline V gene sequence: CDR1 SGHRS, CDR2 YFSETQ. The CDR3 has 17 amino acids. V shed 2 bases and J 2 bases; nucleotides not matched to a gene: 10. The CDR3 sequence is CASSFTTLAGLQETQYF. CDR3 DNA sequence: TGCGCCAGCAGCTTTACAACGCTAGCGGGATTACAAGAGACCCAGTACTTC.

This rearrangement joins TRBV27 to TRBJ2-2; tentative D call: TRBD1 (5 bases). The CDR3 is 17 residues long. V was clipped by 2 bases and J by 0 bases, with 13 bases between them. The germline V gene has CDR1 MNHEY and CDR2 SMNVEV (reference sequence). The CDR3 region is CASSLGARFANTGELFF. The DNA of the CDR3 is TGTGCCAGCAGTTTAGGGGCGCGGTTCGCGAACACCGGGGAGCTGTTTTTT.

The sample holds a few counts of this clone. Within the sample, other DNA sequences also encode this same CDR3. This chain links TRBV19 with TRBJ2-7; 9 positions agree with TRBD1. With V trimmed by 3 bases and J by 3 bases, 3 bases remained unmatched. Germline lookup yields CDR1 LNHDA and CDR2 SQIVND (reference sequence). The CDR3 consists of 14 residues. The CDR3 is CASSITGGIYEQYF. The CDR3 region has the DNA TGTGCCAGTAGTATCACAGGGGGCATCTACGAGCAGTACTTC.

V is TRBV15 and J is TRBJ1-5; no firm D call. Germline CDR1 reads LNHNV; CDR2 reads YYDKDF (reference sequence). The CDR3 loop spans 15 amino acids. V was trimmed by 0 bases and J by 7 bases, leaving 13 bases between them. Here the CDR3 DNA reads TGTGCCACCAGCAGAGAAAGCGAGGGTCTCCAGCCCCAGCATTTT. It translates to CATSRESEGLQPQHF.

The chain links TRBV28 to TRBJ1-6; D ambiguous. Trimming stripped 5 bases from V and 9 bases from J, with 20 bases between. CDR1 is MDHEN and CDR2 is SYDVKM in the germline V gene. The CDR3 runs to 16 residues. CDR3 in amino acids: CASSPRPGGVSSPLHF. CDR3 nucleotides: TGTGCCAGCAGTCCAAGACCCGGTGGAGTCAGTTCACCCCTCCACTTT.

This clone was recorded only once. The chain joins TRBV9 to TRBJ2-2; 7 nucleotides agree with TRBD1. With 7 bases clipped from V and 4 bases from J, the junction kept 10 bases outside the gene matches. CDR1 and CDR2 (germline): SGDLS, YYNGEE. The CDR3 runs 15 residues. The CDR3 spells CASPRRQGRTGELFF. Here the CDR3 DNA reads TGTGCCAGCCCCCGGCGACAGGGTCGCACCGGGGAGCTGTTTTTT.

The rearrangement links TRBV11-2 to TRBJ2-1; TRBD1 matches 7 bases. This CDR3 has 16 residues. V trimming: 6 bases; J trimming: 8 bases; junction bases outside the gene matches: 16. CDR1 SGHAT and CDR2 FQNNGV come from the germline V gene. CDR3 sequence reads: CASSHRGQGKWDEQFF. CDR3 DNA: TGTGCCAGCAGTCACAGGGGTCAGGGAAAGTGGGATGAGCAGTTCTTC.

This clone was counted once. This rearrangement joins TRBV6-5 to TRBJ2-2; D remains ambiguous. Trimming took off 2 bases at V and 3 bases at J, with 7 bases between the two ends. This CDR3 spans 14 amino acids. Germline CDR1 and CDR2: MNHEY and SVGAGI. The CDR3 loop is CASSYLGYTGELFF. As DNA, the CDR3 is TGTGCCAGCAGTTACCTAGGGTACACCGGGGAGCTGTTTTTT.

The rearrangement links TRBV27 to TRBJ1-2; 7 nucleotides agree with TRBD1. The CDR3 is 17 amino acids. The germline V gene has CDR1 MNHEY and CDR2 SMNVEV (reference sequence). V was clipped by 5 bases and J by 4 bases; unmatched bases: 16. The CDR3 DNA reads TGTGCCAGCAGTAGCCGACAGGGCTACCAAGACCTCTATGGCTACACCTTC. Amino acids: CASSSRQGYQDLYGYTF.

This clone was observed a single time. The CDR3 region has the DNA TGTGCCAGCAGTTCCGGGACAGATCTGAATCAGCCCCAGCATTTT. It yields the protein CASSSGTDLNQPQHF. The V and J genes are TRBV6-1 and TRBJ1-5; 7 bases are a match to TRBD1. The V segment lost 5 bases and the J segment 4 bases; nucleotides outside the gene matches: 8. CDR3 length: 15 residues. Germline V gives CDR1 MNHNS, CDR2 SASEGT.

The chain combines TRBV28 with TRBJ1-2; TRBD1 matches at 10 bases. The germline V gene encodes CDR1 MDHEN and CDR2 SYDVKM. There are 15 residues in the CDR3. V dropped 5 bases and J dropped 4; count of bases not matched to a gene: 7. This CDR3 reads CASSQTGGVSYGYTF. The CDR3 DNA is TGTGCCAGCAGTCAGACAGGGGGCGTATCCTATGGCTACACCTTC.

The rearrangement joins TRBV6-5 to TRBJ2-3, with D unresolved. The CDR3 length is 14 residues. The germline V and J ends were trimmed by 0 bases and 5 bases, with 9 bases remaining between them. Per germline, CDR1 MNHEY and CDR2 SVGAGI. CDR3 region: CASSYSRRKDTQYF. The CDR3 nucleotides are TGTGCCAGCAGTTACTCAAGGCGGAAAGATACGCAGTATTTT.

This clone was recorded only once. In DNA form, the CDR3 reads TGTGCCAGCAGCTTAGGGTGGGATAGCGGGAGTATAGCCTACGAGCAGTACTTC. Protein product: CASSLGWDSGSIAYEQYF. The chain links TRBV7-2 to TRBJ2-7; 9 bases agree with TRBD2. With 1 base clipped from V and 2 bases from J, the junction kept 12 bases outside the gene matches. Germline-derived CDR1 and CDR2 are SGHTA and FQGNSA. This CDR3 region has 18 residues.

The chain carries TRBV5-1 and TRBJ2-3, with 7 bases fitting TRBD2. The ends lost 4 bases at V and 1 base at J; junction bases unmatched: 15. In germline, CDR1 is SGHRS, CDR2 YFSETQ. The CDR3 runs 18 residues. CDR3 region: CASSPPQGGSFGTDTQYF. CDR3 sequence (DNA): TGCGCCAGCAGCCCCCCGCAGGGCGGGAGTTTTGGCACAGATACGCAGTATTTT.

The chain joins TRBV25-1 to TRBJ2-7, with TRBD2 matching 7 bases. The CDR3 runs to 14 residues. CDR1 is MGHDK and CDR2 is SYGVNS in the germline V gene. J was trimmed by 3 bases and V by 4 bases; bases with no gene match: 6. The CDR3 nucleotides read TGTGCCAGCAGTGTCGGGAGGACGGGCTACGAGCAGTACTTC. It specifies CASSVGRTGYEQYF.

The chain is built from TRBV30 and TRBJ2-1; D remains unclear. Germline CDR1 is GTSNPN and CDR2 is SVGIG (reference sequence). Trimming removed 7 bases from V and 7 bases from J, with 11 bases in between. CDR3 length equals 11 residues. CDR3: CAFDLGNEQFF. The CDR3 nucleotides read TGTGCCTTTGACCTAGGGAATGAGCAGTTCTTC.

V and J are TRBV2 and TRBJ1-1; TRBD1 matches 8 bases. V shed 6 bases, J shed 4 bases, and the junction held 22 bases outside the gene matches. The V gene's germline CDR1 is SNHLY and CDR2 FYNNEI. CDR3 length equals 19 residues. CDR3 protein: CASSGHETGDLLRSTEAFF. In DNA, the CDR3 is TGTGCCAGCAGCGGTCACGAGACAGGGGACCTGCTGAGGAGCACTGAAGCTTTCTTT.

V and J are TRBV6-4 and TRBJ2-1, with 7 bases lining up with TRBD2. V shed 3 bases, J shed 5 bases, and the junction held 16 bases outside the gene matches. CDR1 is MRHNA, CDR2 SNTAGT, per germline. This CDR3 is built from 18 residues. CDR3 in DNA: TGTGCCAGCAGTGAACCTAGCGGTAGTGGGCAAGTGGACAATGAGCAGTTCTTC. Its translation is CASSEPSGSGQVDNEQFF.

The chain links TRBV11-1 to TRBJ2-7; tentative D call: TRBD1 (6 bases). Germline values: CDR1 SGHAT, CDR2 FQDESV (reference sequence). The CDR3 totals 14 residues. V was trimmed by 1 base and J by 2 bases, leaving 9 bases between them. The CDR3 coding sequence is TGTGCCAGCAGCTTAGGGGACAAACCCTACGAGCAGTACTTC. Translated: CASSLGDKPYEQYF. Full variable domain (remainder filled in from reference TRBV11-1 and TRBJ2-7): EAEVAQSPRYKITEKSQAVAFWCDPISGHATLYWYRQILGQGPELLVQFQDESVVDDSQLPKDRFSAERLKGVDSTLKIQPAELGDSAMYLCASSLGDKPYEQYFGPGTRLTVT.